These 17 T cell receptor beta chains originate from one sample sequenced in a study of CD8 T cells in Susac syndrome. RNA in amounts of about 0.45 to 1 ug was reverse transcribed with random hexamers. A single record per CDR3 protein comes from TCRdb applying MiXCR to the immunoSEQ multiplex PCR reads. Counted here are around 170,000 distinct CDR3 sequences, over 90% occurring once; the ten biggest clones make up roughly 0.15%. Specimen: CD8+ T cells from PBMCs. These receptors all stem from a human donor with Susac syndrome.

The chain has TRBV1 and TRBJ1-1; no DNA check was done on the table's D call, TRBD1. TRBV1 counts as a pseudogene. The CDR3 spans 14 residues. The chain's CDR3 is CTSSQTGFSTEAFF. CDR3 in DNA: TGCACCAGCAGCCAGACAGGGTTTTCCACTGAAGCTTTCTTT.

The V call is TRBV7-9, the J call TRBJ1-2, with TRBD1 identical over 10 bases. This CDR3 has 15 amino acids. From germline, CDR1 is SEHNR and CDR2 FQNEAQ (reference sequence). Unmatched junction bases numbered 5, after V lost 3 bases and J lost 4 bases. In nucleotides, the CDR3 is TGTGCCAGCAGCTTTTCCGGGACAGGGGCCTATGGCTACACCTTC. Translating gives CASSFSGTGAYGYTF.

The V call is TRBV15, the J call TRBJ2-4, with 10 bases fitting TRBD1. The CDR3 spans 15 residues. CDR1 and CDR2 (germline): LNHNV, YYDKDF (reference sequence). V lost 3 bases, J lost 5 bases, and 4 bases stayed unmatched. The CDR3 loop reads CATSSDRGLQNIQYF. The CDR3 region has the DNA TGTGCCACCAGCAGCGACAGGGGGCTGCAAAACATTCAGTACTTC.

The gene calls are TRBV15 and TRBJ2-3; 7 bases match TRBD2. The CDR3 is made up of 15 amino acids. Germline assignment: CDR1 LNHNV and CDR2 YYDKDF (reference sequence). V dropped 1 base and J dropped 5; count of bases not matched to a gene: 6. CDR3 amino acids: CATSRAGGRGDTQYF. The CDR3 DNA is TGTGCCACCAGCAGAGCGGGGGGACGTGGAGATACGCAGTATTTT.

This rearrangement joins TRBV28 to TRBJ2-4; D possibly uses TRBD1 or TRBD2 (6 bases each). This CDR3 has 18 residues. V shed 4 bases and J shed 1 base, with 20 bases lying between them. CDR1 and CDR2 from the germline V gene are MDHEN and SYDVKM. The CDR3 DNA is TGTGCCAGCAGTTCTGGGGGGCGAGGGAAGGGGGCCAAAAACATTCAGTACTTC. Residues: CASSSGGRGKGAKNIQYF.

The chain couples TRBV9 to TRBJ1-2; 12 nucleotides agree with TRBD1. Germline lookup yields CDR1 SGDLS and CDR2 YYNGEE. Trimming cost V 3 bases and J 5 bases; bases outside gene matches: 14. This CDR3 spans 18 amino acids. The CDR3 is CASSASGTGGLRLYGYTF. CDR3 DNA sequence: TGTGCCAGCAGCGCATCCGGGACAGGGGGCCTGAGACTATATGGCTACACCTTC. The variable domain in full, completed from reference TRBV9 and TRBJ1-2, reads DSGVTQTPKHLITATGQRVTLRCSPRSGDLSVYWYQQSLDQGLQFLIQYYNGEERAKGNILERFSAQQFPDLHSELNLSSLELGDSALYFCASSASGTGGLRLYGYTFGSGTRLTVV.

V and J are TRBV2 and TRBJ1-2; possible D gene TRBD1, 6 bases. Germline V gene lookup returns CDR1 SNHLY and CDR2 FYNNEI. Trimming removed 7 bases at V and 4 bases at J, with 16 bases between. The CDR3 has 14 amino acids. CDR3 sequence (DNA): TGTGCCAGCATCCGTGGGGGCGGGTTCTATGGCTACACCTTC. It specifies CASIRGGGFYGYTF. Full variable domain (missing parts from reference TRBV2 and TRBJ1-2): EPEVTQTPSHQVTQMGQEVILRCVPISNHLYFYWYRQILGQKVEFLVSFYNNEISEKSEIFDDQFSVERPDGSNFTLKIRSTKLEDSAMYFCASIRGGGFYGYTFGSGTRLTVV.

The table lists this clonotype with a count of one. The chain has TRBV9 and TRBJ2-2; TRBD2 matches at 7 bases. CDR1 and CDR2 (germline): SGDLS, YYNGEE. The CDR3 covers 15 residues. J lost 4 bases, V lost 3 bases, and 6 bases had no gene match. CDR3 in amino acids: CASSASGGITGELFF. CDR3 bases: TGTGCCAGCAGCGCATCGGGAGGAATCACCGGGGAGCTGTTTTTT.

This clonotype has a single count. This chain links TRBV5-6 with TRBJ2-2, with no clear D. Germline-derived CDR1 and CDR2 are SGHDT and YYEEEE. The CDR3 totals 16 residues. V was clipped by 3 bases and J by 6 bases, with 18 bases between them. The CDR3 coding sequence is TGTGCCAGCAGCTCCCCCTCCCTCGATCCGTCCGGGGAGCTGTTTTTT. This codes for CASSSPSLDPSGELFF.

This clonotype appeared once. The CDR3 nucleotides are TGCGCCAGCAGCCGGTACTCCTCGGGACAAGAGACCCAGTACTTC. Protein: CASSRYSSGQETQYF. V and J are TRBV4-1 and TRBJ2-5; possibly TRBD2 for D (5 bases). CDR3 size: 15 residues. V lost 4 bases, J lost 2 bases, and 14 bases lay in between. Germline V gives CDR1 MGHRA, CDR2 YSYEKL.

J is TRBJ1-2 and V is TRBV7-2; 11 positions match TRBD1. The CDR3 sequence is 14 residues long. The junction had 1 base not matched to a gene; V was cut back by 1 base and J by 6 bases. The germline V gene encodes CDR1 SGHTA and CDR2 FQGNSA. The CDR3 DNA is TGTGCCAGCAGCTTAGTGGACAGGGGGCATGGCTACACCTTC. Protein: CASSLVDRGHGYTF.

The chain has TRBV6-5 and TRBJ2-7; D perhaps matches TRBD1 (6 bases). There are 14 residues in the CDR3. Deletions cut 2 bases from V and 2 bases from J, with 10 bases between. Germline CDR1 reads MNHEY; CDR2 reads SVGAGI. Here the CDR3 DNA reads TGTGCCAGCAGTTACGCCGACAGGACCTACGAGCAGTACTTC. It yields the protein CASSYADRTYEQYF.

This rearrangement joins TRBV27 to TRBJ2-3; maybe TRBD2 (5 bases). Germline-derived CDR1 and CDR2 are MNHEY and SMNVEV (reference sequence). Trimming took 5 bases from V and 3 from J, leaving 12 bases between them. The CDR3 totals 14 residues. In DNA, the CDR3 is TGTGCCAGCAGTGCAGGACTGTCGACAGATACGCAGTATTTT. Amino acids: CASSAGLSTDTQYF.

The chain links TRBV9 to TRBJ1-5, with no clear D. CDR3 length: 14 amino acids. V lost 0 bases and J lost 7, with 11 bases in between. Germline loops: CDR1 SGDLS, CDR2 YYNGEE. CDR3 sequence: CASSVASGGQPQHF. CDR3 bases: TGTGCCAGCAGCGTAGCTTCCGGCGGGCAGCCCCAGCATTTT.

This chain links TRBV2 with TRBJ2-1; 8 nucleotides match TRBD2. Germline V gene lookup returns CDR1 SNHLY and CDR2 FYNNEI. The CDR3 has 15 amino acids. V was pared by 5 bases and J by 7 bases, with 10 bases of the junction left unmatched. CDR3 protein: CASSPTRLARNEQFF. The CDR3 DNA reads TGTGCCAGCAGTCCCACTCGACTAGCGCGGAATGAGCAGTTCTTC.

The genes are TRBV27 and TRBJ1-3; weak D call: TRBD1 (6 bases). Looked up from germline, CDR1 is MNHEY and CDR2 is SMNVEV (reference sequence). The CDR3 sequence is 15 residues long. V was cut by 5 bases and J by 0 bases, with 11 bases left in between. The CDR3 loop is CASSPQGFSGNTIYF. CDR3 coding DNA: TGTGCCAGCAGTCCGCAGGGGTTCTCTGGAAACACCATATATTTT.

The gene calls are TRBV4-1 and TRBJ1-2; D ambiguous. Per germline, CDR1 MGHRA and CDR2 YSYEKL. Trimming shortened V by 3 bases and J by 8 bases, and 7 bases separated the two germline ends. The CDR3 spans 11 residues. The CDR3 DNA reads TGCGCCAGCAGCCAGGGAATGGGCTACACCTTC. The encoded protein is CASSQGMGYTF.